Below, one T cell receptor (beta chain) is given with its context. This record belongs to a study of control samples from healthy donors and cancer patients. Sequencing was performed with immunoSEQ multiplex PCR; in TCRdb, only in-frame clones are kept and a portion is missing. In the table there are around 100,000 clones, around 90% of which are singletons. Specimen: blood. This TCR was recovered from a human donor in good health. The donor label of this sample is uncertain.

The CDR3, as DNA: TGTGCCAGCTCACCTAACGACAGGGTGTCCAAAAACATTCAGTACTTC. The encoded protein is CASSPNDRVSKNIQYF. The rearrangement uses TRBV18 and TRBJ2-4; 7 bases map to TRBD1. The V gene end was trimmed by 3 bases and the J gene end by 2 bases; junction bases not matched to a gene: 7. The CDR3 length is 16 residues. Germline V gives CDR1 KGHSH, CDR2 LQKENI.